This T cell receptor beta chain was captured by sequencing in a study of PD-L1 blockade in urothelial cancer. Background on the study: The study started patients on atezolizumab at some point between 2014 and 2016, giving 1,200 mg intravenously every 3 weeks.

Study-wide points: Sub-median blood TCR clonality before treatment predicted longer survival.

Using immunoSEQ multiplex PCR, the repertoire was profiled, and TCRdb retains in-frame clones only, with some absent. The data hold fewer than 35,000 clones, with around 80% observed a single time. In the case of this clone: The antigen is undetermined.

The CDR3 consists of 13 residues. V was pared by 7 bases and J by 4 bases, with 12 bases between. Germline V gene lookup returns CDR1 SGDLS and CDR2 YYNGEE. The origin of this receptor is a man aged 50-59 years with urothelial cancer. Sequencing was performed on PBMCs, taken around atezolizumab (anti-PD-L1) treatment. The V and J genes are TRBV9 and TRBJ2-4; possibly TRBD1 for D (7 bases). The CDR3 nucleotides read TGTGCCAGCGCCAGGGGGGAAAAAAACATTCAGTACTTC. Translated: CASARGEKNIQYF.